This T cell receptor (beta chain) was obtained from a study of blood T cell repertoires in COVID-19. Overall study: Collection of acute and convalescent COVID-19 samples took place in the United States, Italy and Spain. Sources were T cells, B-cell-depleted T cells, or PBMCs; the material itself was cDNA or gDNA.

This CDR3 contains 16 residues. The V gene's germline CDR1 is SGHVS and CDR2 FQNEAQ. The V segment lost 5 bases and the J segment 3 bases; nucleotides outside the gene matches: 7. The authors' processing: Quantification of nucleated cells was approximated via reference gene primer amplification. Sequencing used immunoSEQ multiplex PCR; TCRdb keeps in-frame clones, though not all of them. D and trimming were read from the DNA, whereas the V and J calls and clone size are those reported in that table. The table includes approximately 230,000 clones, about 79% detected once. The chain carries TRBV7-8 and TRBJ2-2; 9 positions match TRBD2. Material for sequencing was peripheral blood. The TCR originated in a man older than 75 with acute or convalescent COVID-19. Here the CDR3 DNA reads TGTGCCAGCAGCCCGGGCGGGAGGGCCGACACCGGGGAGCTGTTTTTT. Translated, it gives CASSPGGRADTGELFF.